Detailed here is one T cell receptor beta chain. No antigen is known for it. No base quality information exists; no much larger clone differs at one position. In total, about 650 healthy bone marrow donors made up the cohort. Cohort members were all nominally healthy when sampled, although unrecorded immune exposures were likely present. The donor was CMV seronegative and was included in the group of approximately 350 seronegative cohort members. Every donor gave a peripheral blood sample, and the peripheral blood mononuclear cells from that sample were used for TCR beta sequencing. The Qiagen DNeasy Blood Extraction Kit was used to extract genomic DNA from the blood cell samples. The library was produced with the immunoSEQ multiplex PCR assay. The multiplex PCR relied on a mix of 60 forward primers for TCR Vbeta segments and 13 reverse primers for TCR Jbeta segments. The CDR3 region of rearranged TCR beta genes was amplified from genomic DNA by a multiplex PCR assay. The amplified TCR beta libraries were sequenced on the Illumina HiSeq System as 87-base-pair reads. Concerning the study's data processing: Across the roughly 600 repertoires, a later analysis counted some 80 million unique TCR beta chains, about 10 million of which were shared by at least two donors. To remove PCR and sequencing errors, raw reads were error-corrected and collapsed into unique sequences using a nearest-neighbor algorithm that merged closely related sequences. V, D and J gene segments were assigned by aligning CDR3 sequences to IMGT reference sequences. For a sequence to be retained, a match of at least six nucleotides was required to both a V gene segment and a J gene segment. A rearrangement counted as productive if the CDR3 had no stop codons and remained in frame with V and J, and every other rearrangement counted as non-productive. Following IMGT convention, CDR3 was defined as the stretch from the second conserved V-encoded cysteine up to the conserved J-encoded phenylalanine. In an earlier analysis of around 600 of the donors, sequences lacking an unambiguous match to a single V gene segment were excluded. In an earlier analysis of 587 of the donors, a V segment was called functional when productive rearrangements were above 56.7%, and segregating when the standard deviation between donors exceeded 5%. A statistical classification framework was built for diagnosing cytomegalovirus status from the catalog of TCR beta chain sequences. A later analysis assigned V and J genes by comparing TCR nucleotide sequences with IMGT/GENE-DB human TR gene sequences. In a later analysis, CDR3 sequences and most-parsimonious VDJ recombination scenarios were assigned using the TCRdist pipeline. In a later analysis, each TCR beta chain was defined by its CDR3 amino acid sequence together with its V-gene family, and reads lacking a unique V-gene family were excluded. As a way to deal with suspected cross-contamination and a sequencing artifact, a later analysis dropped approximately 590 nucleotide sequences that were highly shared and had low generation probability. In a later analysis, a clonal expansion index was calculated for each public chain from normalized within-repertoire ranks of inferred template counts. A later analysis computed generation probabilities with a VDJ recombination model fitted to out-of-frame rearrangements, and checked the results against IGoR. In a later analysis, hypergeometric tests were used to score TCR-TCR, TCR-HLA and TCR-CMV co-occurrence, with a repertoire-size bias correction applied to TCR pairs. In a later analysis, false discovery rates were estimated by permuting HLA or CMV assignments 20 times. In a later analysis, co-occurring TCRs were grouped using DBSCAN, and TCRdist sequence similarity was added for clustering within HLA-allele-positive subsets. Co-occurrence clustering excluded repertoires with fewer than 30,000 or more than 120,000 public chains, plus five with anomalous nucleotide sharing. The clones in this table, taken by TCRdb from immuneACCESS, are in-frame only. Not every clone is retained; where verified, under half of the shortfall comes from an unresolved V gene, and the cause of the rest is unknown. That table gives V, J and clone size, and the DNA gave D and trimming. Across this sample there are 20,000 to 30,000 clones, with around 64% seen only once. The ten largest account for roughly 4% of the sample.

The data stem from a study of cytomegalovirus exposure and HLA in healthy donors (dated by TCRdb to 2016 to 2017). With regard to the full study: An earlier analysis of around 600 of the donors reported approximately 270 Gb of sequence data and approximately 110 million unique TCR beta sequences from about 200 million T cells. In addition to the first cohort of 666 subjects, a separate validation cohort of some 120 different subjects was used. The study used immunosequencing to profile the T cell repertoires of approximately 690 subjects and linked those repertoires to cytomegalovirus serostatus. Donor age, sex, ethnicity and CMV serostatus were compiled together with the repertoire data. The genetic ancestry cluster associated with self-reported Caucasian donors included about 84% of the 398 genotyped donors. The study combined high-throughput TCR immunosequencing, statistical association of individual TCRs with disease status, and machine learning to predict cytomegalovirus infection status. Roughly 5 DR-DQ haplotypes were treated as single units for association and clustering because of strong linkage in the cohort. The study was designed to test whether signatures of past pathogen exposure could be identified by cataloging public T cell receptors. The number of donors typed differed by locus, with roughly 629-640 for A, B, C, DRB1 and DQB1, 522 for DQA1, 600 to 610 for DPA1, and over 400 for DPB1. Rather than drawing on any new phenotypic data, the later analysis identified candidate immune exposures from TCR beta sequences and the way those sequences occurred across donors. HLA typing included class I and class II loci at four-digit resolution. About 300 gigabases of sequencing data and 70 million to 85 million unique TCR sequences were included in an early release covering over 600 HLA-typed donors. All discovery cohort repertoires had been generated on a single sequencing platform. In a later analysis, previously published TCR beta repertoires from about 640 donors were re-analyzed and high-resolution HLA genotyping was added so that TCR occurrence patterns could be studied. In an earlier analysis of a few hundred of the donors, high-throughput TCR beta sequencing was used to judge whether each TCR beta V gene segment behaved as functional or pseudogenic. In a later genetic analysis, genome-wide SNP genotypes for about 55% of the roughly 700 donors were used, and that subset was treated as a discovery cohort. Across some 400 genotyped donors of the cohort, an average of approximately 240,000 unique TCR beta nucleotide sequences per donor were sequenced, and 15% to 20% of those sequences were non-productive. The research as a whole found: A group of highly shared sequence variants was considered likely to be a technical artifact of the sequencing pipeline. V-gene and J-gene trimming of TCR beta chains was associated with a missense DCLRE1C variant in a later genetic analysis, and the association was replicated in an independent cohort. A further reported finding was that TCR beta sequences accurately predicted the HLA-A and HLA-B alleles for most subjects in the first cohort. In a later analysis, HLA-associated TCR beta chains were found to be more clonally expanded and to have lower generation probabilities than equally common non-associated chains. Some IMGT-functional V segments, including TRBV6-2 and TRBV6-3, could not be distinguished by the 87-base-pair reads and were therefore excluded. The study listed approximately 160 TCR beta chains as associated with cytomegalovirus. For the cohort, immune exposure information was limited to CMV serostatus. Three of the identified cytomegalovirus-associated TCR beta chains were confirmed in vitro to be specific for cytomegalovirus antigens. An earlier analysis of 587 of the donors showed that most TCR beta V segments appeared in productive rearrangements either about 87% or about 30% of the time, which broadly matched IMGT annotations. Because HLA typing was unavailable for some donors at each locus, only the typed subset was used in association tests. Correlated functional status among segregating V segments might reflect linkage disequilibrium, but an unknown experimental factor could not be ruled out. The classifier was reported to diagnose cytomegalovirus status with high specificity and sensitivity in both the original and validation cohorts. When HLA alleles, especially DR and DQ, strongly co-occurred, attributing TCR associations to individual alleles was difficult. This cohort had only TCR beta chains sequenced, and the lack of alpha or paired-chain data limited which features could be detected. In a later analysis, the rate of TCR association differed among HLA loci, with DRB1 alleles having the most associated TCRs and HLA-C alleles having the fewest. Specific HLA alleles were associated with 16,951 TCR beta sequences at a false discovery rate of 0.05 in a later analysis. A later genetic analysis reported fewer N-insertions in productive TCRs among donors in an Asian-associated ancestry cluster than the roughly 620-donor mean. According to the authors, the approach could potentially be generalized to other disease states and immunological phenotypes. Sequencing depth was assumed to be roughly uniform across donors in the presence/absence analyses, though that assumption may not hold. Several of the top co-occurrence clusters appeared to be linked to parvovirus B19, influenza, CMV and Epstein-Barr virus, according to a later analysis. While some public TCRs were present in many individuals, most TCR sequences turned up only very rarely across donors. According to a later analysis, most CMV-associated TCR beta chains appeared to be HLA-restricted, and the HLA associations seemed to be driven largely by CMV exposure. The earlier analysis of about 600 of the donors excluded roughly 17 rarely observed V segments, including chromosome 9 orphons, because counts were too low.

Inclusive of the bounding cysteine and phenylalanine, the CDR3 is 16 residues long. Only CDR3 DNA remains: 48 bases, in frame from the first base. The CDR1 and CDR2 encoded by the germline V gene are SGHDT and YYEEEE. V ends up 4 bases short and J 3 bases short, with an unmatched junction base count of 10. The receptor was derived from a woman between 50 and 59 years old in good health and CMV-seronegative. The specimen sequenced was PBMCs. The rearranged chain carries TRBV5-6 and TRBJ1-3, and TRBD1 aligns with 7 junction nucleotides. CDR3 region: CASSARDSYGGNTIYF. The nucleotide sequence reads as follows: TGTGCCAGCAGCGCCCGGGACAGCTACGGTGGAAACACCATATATTTT.